This record looks at one T cell receptor (beta chain) sequence and its context. Its antigen is unidentified. The CDR3 loop spans 16 amino acids. The J segment lost 3 bases and the V segment lost 4 bases, leaving 2 bases of the junction unmatched. CDR1 and CDR2 from the germline V gene are SGHNT and YYREEE (reference sequence). The data derive from a study of beta chain features in type 1 diabetes. Purities over 98% were achieved in all sorted populations. All of the isolated RNA was reverse transcribed, so expressed TCRB transcripts were sequenced. Sequencing of naive, central memory and regulatory T cell samples gave an average of roughly 3.4 million reads. The protocol was immunoSEQ multiplex PCR, while the TCRdb copy is restricted to in-frame clones and leaves out a portion. The data contain around 690,000 clones, over 10% of them singletons. Overall study results and limits: Shortening of TCRB CDR3s, moderate but significant, appeared in all four CD4+ subsets of Type 1 diabetes patients.

The J gene is TRBJ2-2, the V gene TRBV5-4; TRBD2 matches 14 bases. The TCR originated in a man aged 30 to 39 with type 1 diabetes. Sample: naive CD4+ T cells from blood. Written as DNA, the CDR3 is TGTGCCAGCAGCCCGGGACTAGCGGGGGACACCGGGGAGCTGTTTTTT. This gives the protein CASSPGLAGDTGELFF.